This is a list of T cell receptor beta chains from one sample in a study of cytomegalovirus exposure and HLA in healthy donors. The repertoire was sequenced with immunoSEQ multiplex PCR; TCRdb's copy has only in-frame clones and lacks some. The sample lists fewer than 150,000 clones; 60% to 80% were seen once. Source material: PBMCs. Receptors originate from a man in his fifties in good health and CMV-seronegative. Both conserved end residues are part of each CDR3. Each record gives: clone size, J gene, D gene, V gene, CDR3 protein, CDR3 DNA. D genes are given only for firm matches. Some rows have no size entry. The others give once, few or many, or a class for an expanded clone.

>.|TRBJ2-7|.|TRBV23-1
CASSRRGEQYF
TGCGCCAGCAGTCGGAGGGGCGAGCAGTACTTC
>.|TRBJ2-1|.|TRBV5-8
CASSLFKVGRALF
TGTGCCAGCAGCTTGTTTAAGGTGGGCAGGGCGCTCTTC
>few|TRBJ2-1|TRBD2|TRBV6-6
CASSSWSGVAHNEQFF
TGTGCCAGCAGTTCATGGAGCGGGGTGGCCCACAATGAGCAGTTCTTC
>few|TRBJ2-5|.|TRBV28
CASSFMGGRRQGQYF
TGTGCCAGCAGTTTTATGGGCGGGAGGCGACAGGGCCAGTACTTC
>.|TRBJ2-6|.|TRBV5-1
CASTGPGANVLTF
TGCGCCAGCACAGGGCCTGGGGCCAACGTCCTGACTTTC
>.|TRBJ1-2|.|TRBV2
CASHRAGGGYTF
TGTGCCAGCCACAGGGCGGGGGGTGGCTACACCTTC
>.|TRBJ2-7|TRBD1|TRBV6-5
CASSYGGQGGAYEQYF
TGTGCCAGCAGTTACGGGGGACAGGGGGGAGCCTACGAGCAGTACTTC
>.|TRBJ1-4|.|TRBV29-1
CSVADAPRAPNEKLFF
TGCAGCGTTGCTGACGCCCCCAGGGCCCCTAATGAAAAACTGTTTTTT
>.|TRBJ2-3|TRBD2|TRBV7-9
CASSLAGARSDTQYF
TGTGCCAGCAGCCTAGCGGGAGCTCGGTCAGATACGCAGTATTTT
>.|TRBJ2-3|.|TRBV14
CACSQDSGVSTDTQYF
TGTGCCTGCAGCCAAGATTCGGGAGTAAGCACAGATACGCAGTATTTT
>many|TRBJ2-7|TRBD1|TRBV10-3
CAITRDRAYEQYF
TGTGCCATCACCCGGGACAGGGCCTACGAGCAGTACTTC
>.|TRBJ2-3|.|TRBV7-9
CASSPALEYTDTQYF
TGTGCCAGCAGCCCCGCCCTCGAGTACACAGATACGCAGTATTTT
>.|TRBJ2-1|.|TRBV27
CASSFFVGETNEQFF
TGTGCCAGCAGTTTTTTCGTCGGAGAGACCAATGAGCAGTTCTTC
>.|TRBJ2-2|.|TRBV6-5
CASRWENTGELFF
TGTGCCAGCAGGTGGGAGAATACCGGGGAGCTGTTTTTT
>.|TRBJ1-5|TRBD1|TRBV6-4
CATPRWVDKDRGSEPQHF
TGTGCCACCCCCCGTTGGGTGGATAAAGACAGGGGTAGTGAGCCCCAGCATTTT
>.|TRBJ2-5|TRBD2|TRBV30
CAWNGGQETQYF
TGTGCCTGGAACGGGGGGCAAGAGACCCAGTACTTC
>.|TRBJ2-3|.|TRBV2
CASSASAGTDTQYF
TGTGCCAGCAGTGCTAGCGCCGGCACAGATACGCAGTATTTT
>.|TRBJ1-1|TRBD1|TRBV28
CASRRDRGLSDTEAFF
TGTGCCAGCAGACGAGACAGGGGGCTCTCTGACACTGAAGCTTTCTTT
>once|TRBJ2-5|.|TRBV2
CASSREKGETQYF
TGTGCCAGCAGCCGGGAGAAGGGGGAGACCCAGTACTTC
>.|TRBJ1-2|TRBD1|TRBV10-1
CASSPGTGRGGGYTF
TGCGCCAGCAGTCCCGGGACAGGCCGGGGAGGTGGCTACACCTTC